This passage covers 17 T cell receptor beta chains from one sample sequenced in a study of human T cells and chemical hapten exposure. The time point is: healthy volunteer bleed at 2 weeks. The authors' total RNA extraction used unfractionated whole blood. TCRdb reanalysed the RACE reads using MiXCR and keeps one entry per CDR3 protein. The profile covers roughly 49,000 distinct CDR3 sequences, with around 4.1% appearing a single time and roughly 1.6% taken by the ten largest. Sequenced sample: whole blood. These receptors were obtained from a female donor in good health. Some clones in this sample may be carry-over from other donors' samples.

Points on this clonotype: A much larger clone sits a single nucleotide away, making a read error possible. The V gene is TRBV12-3 or TRBV12-4, the J gene TRBJ2-5, with D uncertain. V was clipped by 2 bases and J by 1 base, with 5 bases between them. The CDR3 is 13 amino acids. In nucleotides, the CDR3 is TGTGCCAGCAGTTTACAAATCCAAGAGACCCAGTACTTC. It specifies CASSLQIQETQYF.

In its sample, this clonotype was seen a few times. One junction end disagrees with the germline gene, perhaps due to a read error. The chain uses TRBV12-3 or TRBV12-4 and TRBJ1-2, with D unclear. This CDR3 contains 13 residues. CDR3 coding DNA: TGTGCCAGCAGTTTAGTCAGTAACTATGGCGACACCTTC. This encodes CASSLVSNYGDTF.

The rearrangement links TRBV2 to TRBJ2-3; TRBD2 matches 12 bases. Germline V CDR1 and CDR2: SNHLY, FYNNEI. V dropped 8 bases and J dropped 3; count of bases not matched to a gene: 9. The CDR3 covers 16 residues. Here the CDR3 DNA reads TGTGCCAGCTCGCCGGGTCTAGCGGGGGGGACAGATACGCAGTATTTT. This encodes CASSPGLAGGTDTQYF.

This clonotype was recorded at least ten times. V and J are TRBV6-1 and TRBJ1-2, with D unclear. Trimming pared 4 bases from V and 4 bases from J, leaving 10 bases between. The CDR3 extends over 13 amino acids. Looked up from germline, CDR1 is MNHNS and CDR2 is SASEGT. DNA of the CDR3: TGTGCCAGCAGTGGTCTCAAGTCCTATGGCTACACCTTC. This sequence encodes CASSGLKSYGYTF.

This clonotype was picked up many times. The gene calls are TRBV12-3 or TRBV12-4 and TRBJ1-2; 7 nucleotides line up with TRBD1. CDR3 length equals 14 residues. Trimming took 7 bases from V and 6 from J; bases not matched to a gene: 11. This chain's CDR3 is CASTPPGGPHGYTF. In nucleotides, the CDR3 is TGTGCCAGCACTCCCCCAGGGGGTCCGCATGGCTACACCTTC.

The sample holds a few counts of this clonotype. This sequence joins TRBV21-1 and TRBJ1-5; the D call TRBD1 from the table was never checked on the DNA. TRBV21-1 is a pseudogene. The CDR3 sequence is 18 residues long. CDR3 sequence reads: CASSTYDRGSFSNQPQHF. CDR3 DNA sequence: TGTGCCAGCAGCACTTATGACAGGGGGAGCTTTAGCAATCAGCCCCAGCATTTT.

The table lists this clonotype with many counts. J is TRBJ2-2 and V is TRBV9, with D perhaps assigned TRBD1 or TRBD2 (5 bases each). Trimming cost V 3 bases and J 6 bases, with 6 bases left between them. CDR1 and CDR2 (germline): SGDLS, YYNGEE. The CDR3 spans 12 residues. The CDR3 sequence is CASSGDAGELFF. In DNA form, the CDR3 reads TGTGCCAGCAGCGGGGACGCCGGGGAGCTGTTTTTT.

V is TRBV5-1 and J is TRBJ2-7; D gene uncertain. The germline V gene encodes CDR1 SGHRS and CDR2 YFSETQ. The CDR3 contains 15 residues. V was trimmed by 0 bases and J by 0 bases, leaving 10 bases between them. This chain's CDR3 is CASSLDGLRSYEQYF. The CDR3 DNA reads as TGCGCCAGCAGCTTGGATGGGTTACGCTCCTACGAGCAGTACTTC.

With respect to this clonotype: This could be a read error, since a much larger clone is one nucleotide away. The rearrangement uses TRBV6-6 and TRBJ1-1; a possible D gene is TRBD1 (6 bases). The CDR3 has 13 amino acids. Trimming stripped 5 bases from V and 4 bases from J, with 11 bases between. Germline V gene data show CDR1 as MNHNY and CDR2 as SVGAGI (reference sequence). The DNA of the CDR3 is TGTGCCAGCAGTCCACAGGGAAGCACTGAAGCTTTCTTT. This codes for CASSPQGSTEAFF.

This clonotype was observed a handful of times. The J gene is TRBJ1-6, the V gene TRBV19; D gene ambiguous. Per the germline V gene, CDR1 is LNHDA and CDR2 is SQIVND (reference sequence). The CDR3 is made up of 16 amino acids. V was clipped by 4 bases and J by 9 bases, with 19 bases between them. This chain's CDR3 is CASSTTRGGQGSPLHF. CDR3 nucleotide sequence: TGTGCCAGTAGTACGACACGGGGTGGGCAAGGTTCACCCCTCCACTTT.

This clonotype was seen many times. The chain employs TRBV5-1 and TRBJ2-7; a possible D gene is TRBD1 (5 bases). The CDR3 length is 14 residues. Germline CDR1 is SGHRS and CDR2 is YFSETQ. Trimming took off 4 bases at V and 3 bases at J, with 14 bases between the two ends. The CDR3 loop is CASSLDTPVYEQYF. In DNA, the CDR3 is TGCGCCAGCAGCCTGGACACCCCTGTCTACGAGCAGTACTTC.

This clonotype occurred many times. The chain recombines TRBV6-2 or TRBV6-3 with TRBJ2-1; 12 bases line up with TRBD1. CDR1 is MNHEY and CDR2 is SVGEGT in the germline V gene. V shed 5 bases and J 8 bases; nucleotides not matched to a gene: 7. The CDR3 is 15 residues long. The CDR3 region is CASSKGTGGADEQFF. The DNA for the CDR3 is TGTGCCAGCAGTAAAGGGACAGGGGGCGCGGATGAGCAGTTCTTC.

The table lists this clonotype with many counts. V usage is TRBV6-5 and J usage is TRBJ1-1; TRBD1 is a possible D gene (5 bases). V lost 6 bases and J 4 bases, leaving 9 bases between the germline ends. This CDR3 region has 12 residues. Germline loops: CDR1 MNHEY, CDR2 SVGAGI. The CDR3 loop is CASSRGGTEAFF. The CDR3 DNA follows: TGTGCCAGCAGCCGGGGGGGCACTGAAGCTTTCTTT.

This chain joins TRBV7-2 and TRBJ1-1; TRBD1 is a possible D gene (6 bases). V dropped 4 bases and J dropped 5 bases, with 20 bases sitting between them. The CDR3 covers 16 residues. Germline CDR1 reads SGHTA; CDR2 reads FQGNSA. The CDR3 protein is CASSSNTGYGPTEAFF. The CDR3 coding sequence is TGTGCCAGCAGCTCTAATACAGGGTACGGGCCGACTGAAGCTTTCTTT.

This clonotype was found once. One base away lies a much larger clone, so this may be a sequencing read error. The chain joins TRBV12-5 to TRBJ1-6; 7 nucleotides align to TRBD1. The CDR3 runs to 15 residues. CDR1 is LGHNT, CDR2 FRNRAP, per germline. The CDR3 region is CASGSQGGNNSPLNF. The CDR3 DNA is TGTGCTAGTGGTTCGCAGGGGGGAAATAATTCACCCCTCAACTTT.

This clonotype has ten or more counts. CDR3 sequence reads: CASRSQWGPGAPANYGYTF. CDR3 coding DNA: TGTGCCAGCAGGTCCCAATGGGGTCCGGGGGCCCCAGCTAACTATGGCTACACCTTC. The chain is built from TRBV6-2 or TRBV6-3 and TRBJ1-2; tentative D call: TRBD1 (6 bases). Germline V CDR1 and CDR2: MNHEY, SVGEGT. This CDR3 spans 19 amino acids. The germline V and J ends were trimmed by 6 bases and 0 bases, with 26 bases remaining between them.

This chain links TRBV25-1 with TRBJ2-1; D is ambiguous. V shed 5 bases and J shed 0 bases, with 5 bases lying between them. CDR3 length: 13 residues. CDR1 and CDR2 (germline): MGHDK, SYGVNS. The CDR3 spells CASSRNSYNEQFF. DNA of the CDR3: TGTGCCAGCAGTCGGAACTCCTACAATGAGCAGTTCTTC.